The next 21 T cell receptor beta chains were all read from a single sample in a study of chemoradiotherapy in HPV16-positive cancers. TCRdb keeps only in-frame clones here, not all; method: immunoSEQ multiplex PCR. The sample lists about 17,000 clones, over 85% occurring once. Sequences were derived from blood, sampled from a patient who underwent chemoradiotherapy. The receptors stem from a human donor with HPV-associated anogenital cancer.

This chain uses TRBV19 with TRBJ2-2; 8 bases map to TRBD1. There are 15 residues in the CDR3. V lost 3 bases, J lost 4 bases, and 4 bases stayed unmatched. Germline lookup yields CDR1 LNHDA and CDR2 SQIVND (reference sequence). The CDR3 nucleotides read TGTGCCAGTAGTATCCTGCAGGGGGCCACCGGGGAGCTGTTTTTT. This codes for CASSILQGATGELFF.

This clone appeared a single time. The CDR3 sequence: CASKRGLTTTDTQYF. CDR3 in DNA: TGTGCCAGCAAGCGCGGACTTACTACCACAGATACGCAGTATTTT. J is TRBJ2-3 and V is TRBV6-5; D might be TRBD2 (5 bases). V lost 7 bases, J lost 2 bases, and 16 bases lay in between. In germline, CDR1 is MNHEY, CDR2 SVGAGI. The CDR3 runs 15 residues.

CDR3 protein: CASSNLPGQGYNQPQHF. The CDR3 DNA reads as TGTGCCAGTAGTAACCTACCAGGACAGGGTTACAATCAGCCCCAGCATTTT. The chain joins TRBV19 to TRBJ1-5; 8 bases line up with TRBD1. The CDR3 loop spans 17 amino acids. From germline, CDR1 is LNHDA and CDR2 SQIVND (reference sequence). The trim removed 4 bases at V and 3 bases at J, leaving 11 bases unmatched.

In its sample, this clone was seen once. The V and J genes are TRBV7-8 and TRBJ2-3; D remains ambiguous. CDR1 is SGHVS, CDR2 FQNEAQ, per germline. Trimming left V 0 bases short and J 2 bases short, with 18 bases between. The CDR3 runs to 18 residues. The CDR3: CASSLAPATYTNTDTQYF. The DNA for the CDR3 is TGTGCCAGCAGCTTAGCCCCCGCGACATATACTAACACAGATACGCAGTATTTT.

The chain joins TRBV7-9 to TRBJ2-7; TRBD1 is a possible D gene (6 bases). Germline-derived CDR1 and CDR2 are SEHNR and FQNEAQ (reference sequence). This CDR3 is built from 14 residues. V lost 4 bases, J lost 2 bases, and 12 bases lay in between. The CDR3 loop reads CASSSHRVPYEQYF. As DNA, the CDR3 is TGTGCCAGCAGCTCCCACAGGGTACCCTACGAGCAGTACTTC.

The CDR3 loop reads CASSPYPPVGERDTQYF. Here the CDR3 DNA reads TGTGCCAGTAGTCCCTACCCTCCAGTGGGGGAGAGAGATACGCAGTATTTT. This chain links TRBV19 with TRBJ2-3; D is tentatively TRBD1 or TRBD2 (5 bases each). Germline V gives CDR1 LNHDA, CDR2 SQIVND (reference sequence). Trimming shortened V by 5 bases and J by 5 bases, and 23 bases separated the two germline ends. CDR3 length equals 17 residues.

The table lists this clone with a count of one. The chain is built from TRBV2 and TRBJ2-7; D possibly uses TRBD1 or TRBD2 (5 bases each). Trimming stripped 7 bases from V and 7 bases from J, with 17 bases between. Germline CDR1 and CDR2: SNHLY and FYNNEI. The length of the CDR3 is 13 residues. CDR3 residues: CASTLGGMGEQYF. The CDR3 DNA sequence: TGTGCCAGCACCCTTGGGGGTATGGGAGAGCAGTACTTC. The whole variable domain, remainder taken from reference TRBV2 and TRBJ2-7, is EPEVTQTPSHQVTQMGQEVILRCVPISNHLYFYWYRQILGQKVEFLVSFYNNEISEKSEIFDDQFSVERPDGSNFTLKIRSTKLEDSAMYFCASTLGGMGEQYFGPGTRLTVT.

This chain uses TRBV30 with TRBJ1-2, with TRBD1 as a possible D gene (5 bases). The germline gives CDR1 GTSNPN, CDR2 SVGIG (reference sequence). Trimming took 5 bases from V and 8 from J, leaving 18 bases between them. This CDR3 has 13 residues. CDR3 in DNA: TGTGCCTGGGCCGGGACCCGGGGGATAGGCTACACCTTC. Its protein is CAWAGTRGIGYTF.

The V call is TRBV28, the J call TRBJ2-7; TRBD1 or TRBD2 may be the D gene (5 bases each). V lost 4 bases to trimming and J lost 0 bases, with 13 bases between them. The CDR3 has 15 amino acids. Germline values: CDR1 MDHEN, CDR2 SYDVKM. This chain's CDR3 is CASSWTPGGSYEQYF. CDR3 coding DNA: TGTGCCAGCAGTTGGACACCCGGAGGCTCCTACGAGCAGTACTTC. Full variable domain (remainder filled in from reference TRBV28 and TRBJ2-7): DVKVTQSSRYLVKRTGEKVFLECVQDMDHENMFWYRQDPGLGLRLIYFSYDVKMKEKGDIPEGYSVSREKKERFSLILESASTNQTSMYLCASSWTPGGSYEQYFGPGTRLTVT.

The V gene is TRBV27, the J gene TRBJ2-1; tentatively, D is TRBD2 (5 bases). The CDR3 has 14 amino acids. Trimming shortened V by 8 bases and J by 2 bases, and 13 bases separated the two germline ends. CDR1 and CDR2 from the germline V gene are MNHEY and SMNVEV (reference sequence). CDR3 DNA: TGTGCCAGCGGAGGCCTAGACGCCTACAATGAGCAGTTCTTC. This gives the protein CASGGLDAYNEQFF.

The V call is TRBV5-4, the J call TRBJ2-2; D might be TRBD1 or TRBD2, each matching 5 bases. Germline CDR1 is SGHNT and CDR2 is YYREEE (reference sequence). The length of the CDR3 is 14 residues. V lost 4 bases, J lost 3 bases, and 10 bases lay in between. The chain's CDR3 is CASSDRGDTGELFF. In DNA, the CDR3 is TGTGCCAGCAGCGATAGAGGGGACACCGGGGAGCTGTTTTTT.

This clone came up once. This chain links TRBV10-3 with TRBJ1-5; TRBD1 might be the D (5 bases). This CDR3 spans 12 amino acids. With 8 bases removed from V and 4 bases from J, the gap between germline ends came to 9 bases. Germline CDR1 and CDR2: ENHRY and SYGVKD. CDR3 nucleotides: TGTGCCATCGGGGCTAGGAATCAGCCCCAGCATTTT. Its protein product is CAIGARNQPQHF.

The chain joins TRBV6-1 to TRBJ2-4, with 9 positions matching TRBD1. The CDR3 length is 16 residues. Germline lookup yields CDR1 MNHNS and CDR2 SASEGT. Trimming at V came to 4 bases and at J to 2 bases, leaving 6 bases not matched to a gene. CDR3 residues: CASSALGQGPKNIQYF. CDR3 sequence (DNA): TGTGCCAGCAGTGCCTTGGGACAGGGACCCAAAAACATTCAGTACTTC.

This clone was counted between two and nine times. The chain uses TRBV30 and TRBJ1-5, with a possible D match to TRBD1 (5 bases). Trimming removed 0 bases at V and 4 bases at J, with 7 bases between. This CDR3 has 13 amino acids. CDR1 GTSNPN and CDR2 SVGIG come from the germline V gene (reference sequence). CDR3 sequence reads: CAWSVQGNQPQHF. As DNA, the CDR3 is TGTGCCTGGAGTGTCCAGGGAAATCAGCCCCAGCATTTT.

V is TRBV9 and J is TRBJ1-1; TRBD1 might be the D (6 bases). The ends were cut back, 0 bases at V and 6 bases at J, with 15 bases in the middle. The germline V gene has CDR1 SGDLS and CDR2 YYNGEE. CDR3 size: 15 residues. DNA for the CDR3: TGTGCCAGCAGCGTAGTCGGCAGGGGAGAAGCTGAAGCTTTCTTT. This gives the protein CASSVVGRGEAEAFF.

The chain couples TRBV18 to TRBJ1-1; D perhaps matches TRBD1 (6 bases). Germline loops: CDR1 KGHSH, CDR2 LQKENI. This CDR3 spans 14 amino acids. V was cut by 5 bases and J by 4 bases, with 14 bases left in between. The DNA of the CDR3 is TGTGCCAGCTCAACCTTACAGGGAGGCACTGAAGCTTTCTTT. It codes for CASSTLQGGTEAFF. Drawing the rest from reference TRBV18 and TRBJ1-1, the complete variable domain is NAGVMQNPRHLVRRRGQEARLRCSPMKGHSHVYWYRQLPEEGLKFMVYLQKENIIDESGMPKERFSAEFPKEGPSILRIQQVVRGDSAAYFCASSTLQGGTEAFFGQGTRLTVV.

The count of this clone is one. V is TRBV6-5 and J is TRBJ2-4, with TRBD2 as a possible D gene (5 bases). This CDR3 region has 12 residues. V lost 5 bases and J 9 bases, leaving 11 bases between the germline ends. From germline, CDR1 is MNHEY and CDR2 SVGAGI. This CDR3 is CASSSTRGIQYF. The CDR3 DNA reads as TGTGCCAGCAGTAGCACTAGAGGCATTCAGTACTTC.

The V gene is TRBV5-1, the J gene TRBJ1-4; D might be TRBD1 (5 bases). V was clipped by 0 bases and J by 5 bases, with 14 bases between them. CDR1 and CDR2 (germline): SGHRS, YFSETQ. The CDR3 covers 16 residues. The CDR3 DNA is TGCGCCAGCAGCTTGGCCCCTCAGGGAACAAATGAAAAACTGTTTTTT. Its translation is CASSLAPQGTNEKLFF.

This chain joins TRBV18 and TRBJ1-2; 9 nucleotides line up with TRBD1. After removal of 3 bases from V and 1 base from J, the junction contained 6 bases not matched to a gene. Per the germline V gene, CDR1 is KGHSH and CDR2 is LQKENI. The CDR3 contains 16 residues. This CDR3 is CASSPGTGSFNYGYTF. The CDR3 coding sequence is TGTGCCAGCTCACCGGGGACAGGGTCCTTTAACTATGGCTACACCTTC.

V usage is TRBV2 and J usage is TRBJ2-6, with D unresolved. The CDR3 has 15 amino acids. The ends were cut back, 4 bases at V and 0 bases at J, with 7 bases in the middle. Germline CDR1 is SNHLY and CDR2 is FYNNEI. Here the CDR3 DNA reads TGTGCCAGCAGTGCCTCAAGCTCTGGGGCCAACGTCCTGACTTTC. Its translation: CASSASSSGANVLTF.

The rearrangement uses TRBV7-3 and TRBJ2-5; tentative D call: TRBD1 (5 bases). V was cut by 5 bases and J by 5 bases, with 18 bases left in between. The CDR3 totals 15 residues. The germline V gene encodes CDR1 SGHTA and CDR2 FQGTGA. The chain's CDR3 is CASSEQRGRTETQYF. The CDR3 DNA sequence: TGTGCCAGCAGCGAACAAAGGGGCAGGACGGAGACCCAGTACTTC.